This is a list of T cell receptor beta chains from one sample in a study of identical twins. TCRdb analysed the 5' RACE reads with MiXCR anew, one entry per CDR3 protein. There are 750,000 to 950,000 distinct CDR3 sequences in the sample; 9% to 15% occur only once, and around 1.6% lies in the top ten. In addition, the sample was reused for a study of yellow fever vaccine responses in identical twins.

What was sequenced was PBMCs. Every receptor here comes from a woman aged 18-29 years in good health. CDR3s include the opening cysteine and the closing phenylalanine or tryptophan. The D gene is left open where the match is weak. Rows give clone size only sometimes, using once, few, many, or a class for an expanded clone.

CDR3nt: TGTGCCAGCAGTTTCGGACCCAGAGGGCAGTACTTC
CDR3aa: CASSFGPRGQYF
abundance: few
j_gene: TRBJ2-7
d_gene: NA
v_gene: TRBV12-3/TRBV12-4
len: 12

CDR3nt: TGTGCCAGCAGTTTATTACTGGGACTAGAGACCTACGAGCAGTACTTC
CDR3aa: CASSLLLGLETYEQYF
abundance: NA
j_gene: TRBJ2-7
d_gene: TRBD2
v_gene: TRBV28
len: 16

CDR3nt: TGTGCCAGCAGCTTGTGGAATTTGGATGTGGAGCAGTACTTC
CDR3aa: CASSLWNLDVEQYF
abundance: NA
j_gene: TRBJ2-7
d_gene: NA
v_gene: TRBV12-3/TRBV12-4
len: 14

CDR3nt: TGTGCCACCAGTGATTCTGCTAGCGGGACCTTCGGCGGTGAGCAGTTCTTC
CDR3aa: CATSDSASGTFGGEQFF
abundance: few
j_gene: TRBJ2-1
d_gene: TRBD2
v_gene: TRBV24-1
len: 17

CDR3nt: TGTGCCAGCAGCACCTGGGAGGGGGCCCGGCAGCCCCAGCATTTT
CDR3aa: CASSTWEGARQPQHF
abundance: few
j_gene: TRBJ1-5
d_gene: TRBD1
v_gene: TRBV12-3/TRBV12-4
len: 15

CDR3nt: TGTGCCAGCAGCTGGGCCGGGGGGCTCTCAACTAATGAAAAACTGTTTTTT
CDR3aa: CASSWAGGLSTNEKLFF
abundance: few
j_gene: TRBJ1-4
d_gene: NA
v_gene: TRBV5-6
len: 17

CDR3nt: TGTGCCAGCAGCGTAGCCCGGACTAGCGGGGGCCCGAACACCGGGGAGCTGTTTTTT
CDR3aa: CASSVARTSGGPNTGELFF
abundance: few
j_gene: TRBJ2-2
d_gene: TRBD2
v_gene: TRBV9
len: 19

CDR3nt: TGTGCCAGCAGCTCTATGCGGGCAAGCACAGATACGCAGTATTTT
CDR3aa: CASSSMRASTDTQYF
abundance: few
j_gene: TRBJ2-3
d_gene: NA
v_gene: TRBV7-2
len: 15

CDR3nt: TGTGCCACCAGTGATGCCGGGACTAGCGGCTCGGCCCAGTACTTC
CDR3aa: CATSDAGTSGSAQYF
abundance: many
j_gene: TRBJ2-5
d_gene: TRBD2
v_gene: TRBV24-1
len: 15

CDR3nt: TGTGCCACCAAACTGGACACAGATACGCAGTATTTT
CDR3aa: CATKLDTDTQYF
abundance: many
j_gene: TRBJ2-3
d_gene: NA
v_gene: TRBV15
len: 12

CDR3nt: TGTGCCAGCAGTTACCCTAGCGGGGTGAACACCGGGGAGCTGTTTTTT
CDR3aa: CASSYPSGVNTGELFF
abundance: few
j_gene: TRBJ2-2
d_gene: TRBD2
v_gene: TRBV6-5
len: 16

CDR3nt: TGTGCCAGCAGGGAAACAGGGATCGGGCAGCCCCAGCATTTT
CDR3aa: CASRETGIGQPQHF
abundance: NA
j_gene: TRBJ1-5
d_gene: NA
v_gene: TRBV6-1
len: 14